A single sample is the source of the 10 T cell receptor beta chains below, sequenced in a study of CD8 T cells in Susac syndrome (dated by TCRdb to between 2018 and 2021). Libraries were constructed by the immunoSEQ multiplex PCR assay. RNA was extracted with the RNeasy kit and about 0.5 to 1 ug was reverse transcribed using random hexamers. TCRdb's own reprocessing of the public reads used fastp at Q25 and MiXCR and kept productive beta chains. For every CDR3 protein sequence, its rows merge into one entry that carries the most common genes and DNA. A total of approximately 150,000 distinct CDR3 sequences appear in this sample, 75% to 90% of them only once. Clones ranked in the top ten supply roughly 0.5% of the sample. Sequenced input: CD8+ T cells from PBMCs. These receptors were collected from a human donor with multiple sclerosis.

The CDR3 sequence is CASSYSTSGWGNEQFF. The DNA for the CDR3 is TGTGCCAGCAGTTACTCGACTAGCGGGTGGGGCAATGAGCAGTTCTTC. This chain uses TRBV6-5 with TRBJ2-1; 10 bases align to TRBD2. The CDR3 runs to 16 residues. Germline CDR1 and CDR2: MNHEY and SVGAGI. V lost 0 bases to trimming and J lost 6 bases; unmatched junction nucleotides: 5.

This chain joins TRBV18 and TRBJ2-2, with D possibly being TRBD1 (6 bases). The V gene's germline CDR1 is KGHSH and CDR2 LQKENI. V lost 3 bases and J lost 3, with 11 bases in between. This CDR3 contains 15 residues. The CDR3 bases are TGTGCCAGCTCACCCGACAGGCCCTACACCGGGGAGCTGTTTTTT. As protein: CASSPDRPYTGELFF.

This clonotype was found a few times. The chain employs TRBV6-2 or TRBV6-3 and TRBJ1-1; possibly TRBD1 for D (6 bases). Trimming removed 2 bases from V and 4 bases from J, with 11 bases in between. CDR1 and CDR2 from the germline V gene are MNHEY and SVGEGT. This CDR3 has 14 residues. The CDR3 DNA is TGTGCCAGCAGTTACGGAGGGGGTCTCACTGAAGCTTTCTTT. Translating gives CASSYGGGLTEAFF.

This clonotype is a singleton in its sample. J is TRBJ1-2 and V is TRBV25-1; tentative D call: TRBD1 (5 bases). There are 14 residues in the CDR3. Germline-derived CDR1 and CDR2 are MGHDK and SYGVNS. The V gene lost 4 bases and the J gene lost 4 bases, with 13 bases spanning the gap. The CDR3 is CASSGGTAFYGYTF. In nucleotides, the CDR3 is TGTGCCAGCAGTGGGGGGACGGCCTTCTATGGCTACACCTTC.

This rearrangement joins TRBV11-3 to TRBJ2-5, with TRBD2 identical over 8 bases. Unmatched junction bases numbered 6, after V lost 6 bases and J lost 3 bases. Germline V CDR1 and CDR2: SGHNT, YENEEA. The CDR3 has 14 residues. CDR3 coding DNA: TGTGCCAGCAGACCAACCGGGAGGGAAGAGACCCAGTACTTC. As protein: CASRPTGREETQYF.

The chain links TRBV18 to TRBJ2-1; unclear D gene. Germline-derived CDR1 and CDR2 are KGHSH and LQKENI. The CDR3 has 12 residues. Trimming stripped 5 bases from V and 5 bases from J, with 7 bases between. The CDR3 loop reads CASSFLNNEQFF. CDR3 bases: TGTGCCAGCTCATTCCTTAACAATGAGCAGTTCTTC.

V gene TRBV23-1 combines with J gene TRBJ2-1; tentatively, D is TRBD2 (6 bases). TRBV23-1 is assigned to the ORF class and has an uncertain function. This CDR3 has 15 amino acids. The V and J ends lost 2 bases and 3 bases respectively, with 11 bases between them. The CDR3 protein is CASSQQGLGYNEQFF. DNA of the CDR3: TGCGCCAGCAGTCAACAGGGACTTGGCTACAATGAGCAGTTCTTC.

This chain connects TRBV12-3 or TRBV12-4 to TRBJ2-3, with 9 bases that match TRBD2. The CDR3 has 17 amino acids. The V segment lost 1 base and the J segment 6 bases; nucleotides outside the gene matches: 11. The CDR3 spells CASSLGRASGVMDTQYF. DNA of the CDR3: TGTGCCAGCAGTTTAGGGAGGGCTAGCGGGGTAATGGATACGCAGTATTTT.

The rearrangement links TRBV20-1 to TRBJ2-7; 7 bases align to TRBD2. J was trimmed by 0 bases and V by 6 bases; bases with no gene match: 17. This CDR3 spans 17 amino acids. CDR1 and CDR2 (germline): DFQATT, SNEGSKA (reference sequence). CDR3 nucleotides: TGCAGTGCCGATAAAAGGGCGGGGGACTATCCCTCCTACGAGCAGTACGTC. This gives the protein CSADKRAGDYPSYEQYV.

This clonotype was detected only once. As DNA, the CDR3 is TGTGCTAGTGGTTCCGGGACTAGCGCTTACAATGAGCAGTTCTTC. Amino acids: CASGSGTSAYNEQFF. The V and J genes are TRBV12-5 and TRBJ2-1; TRBD2 aligns across 10 bases. Germline assignment: CDR1 LGHNT and CDR2 FRNRAP. The V segment lost 4 bases and the J segment 4 bases; nucleotides outside the gene matches: 4. The CDR3 is 15 amino acids.